The next 10 T cell receptor beta chains were all read from a single sample in a study of response to subunit inactivated influenza vaccine. In TCRdb, the RT-PCR reads were re-called with MiXCR into one record per CDR3 protein. The sample comprises roughly 700,000 distinct CDR3 sequences, over 11% of which are singletons, and around 6.5% rests with the top ten. Here the sequenced sample was PBMCs from blood, taken approximately 15 days before vaccination. The receptors shown here come from a man between 50 and 59 years old who received an inactivated influenza vaccine.

The chain carries TRBV7-2 and TRBJ2-5; D possibly corresponds to TRBD2 (6 bases). The germline gives CDR1 SGHTA, CDR2 FQGNSA. The CDR3 has 12 amino acids. The V end was cut by 5 bases, the J end by 6 bases, with 10 bases between. The chain's CDR3 is CASSEEGQTQYF. The DNA for the CDR3 is TGTGCCAGCAGCGAGGAGGGTCAGACCCAGTACTTC.

This clonotype was counted many times. The chain links TRBV4-2 to TRBJ1-4; possibly TRBD1 for D (5 bases). CDR3 length: 16 residues. The V and J ends lost 1 base and 0 bases respectively, with 9 bases between them. Germline-derived CDR1 and CDR2 are LGHNA and YNFKEQ. In nucleotides, the CDR3 is TGTGCCAGCAGCCAAGGACAGATAGCAACTAATGAAAAACTGTTTTTT. This codes for CASSQGQIATNEKLFF.

The sample holds a few counts of this clonotype. This chain uses TRBV19 with TRBJ1-1, with D unclear. CDR3 length: 14 amino acids. Germline CDR1 is LNHDA and CDR2 is SQIVND (reference sequence). Trimming took off 0 bases at V and 7 bases at J, with 12 bases between the two ends. The CDR3 DNA follows: TGTGCCAGTAGTATAGAAACAATGGTTGGTGAAGCTTTCTTT. It specifies CASSIETMVGEAFF.

This clonotype was recorded many times. The chain joins TRBV12-3 or TRBV12-4 to TRBJ1-1; D possibly corresponds to TRBD1 (6 bases). CDR3 length: 16 residues. With 10 bases removed from V and 4 bases from J, the gap between germline ends came to 25 bases. The CDR3 region has the DNA TGTGCCACCAGCCACCCGGGGGCCGTTTTCGGCACTGAAGCTTTCTTT. This translates into CATSHPGAVFGTEAFF.

This clonotype was seen more than once but under ten times. The CDR3 protein is CATSVDRDYEQYF. CDR3 coding DNA: TGTGCCACCAGTGTGGACAGGGACTACGAGCAGTACTTC. The V call is TRBV15, the J call TRBJ2-7, with 8 positions matching TRBD1. The V and J ends lost 6 bases and 3 bases, in that order; junction bases with no gene match: 4. The germline gives CDR1 LNHNV, CDR2 YYDKDF (reference sequence). CDR3 length: 13 residues.

There are a few counts of this clonotype. The rearrangement links TRBV7-2 to TRBJ2-3; TRBD2 aligns across 10 bases. Germline V gene sequence: CDR1 SGHTA, CDR2 FQGNSA. J gave up 1 base and V 5 bases, and 9 bases lay outside the gene matches. The CDR3 length is 17 residues. CDR3 residues: CASSPTLAGAGTDTQYF. The CDR3 DNA sequence: TGTGCCAGCAGCCCGACCCTAGCGGGGGCCGGCACAGATACGCAGTATTTT.

This clonotype was observed many times. This chain connects TRBV12-3 or TRBV12-4 to TRBJ2-7; 7 bases are shared with TRBD1. Unmatched junction bases numbered 6, after V lost 5 bases and J lost 2 bases. The CDR3 loop spans 14 amino acids. The CDR3 is CASSRQGQTYEQYF. CDR3 bases: TGTGCCAGCAGTCGCCAGGGACAGACCTACGAGCAGTACTTC.

Details on this clonotype: The junction shows a germline mismatch at one end, possibly a read error. The CDR3 sequence is CASTLGRGHGYTF. The CDR3 region has the DNA TGTGCCAGCACTTTAGGCAGGGGACATGGCTACACCTTC. The rearrangement joins TRBV12-3 or TRBV12-4 to TRBJ1-2, with D possibly TRBD1 on 6 matching bases. The CDR3 has 13 amino acids.

This clonotype was detected a few times. The J gene is TRBJ1-6, the V gene TRBV10-3, with no clear D. The CDR3 has 12 amino acids. From germline, CDR1 is ENHRY and CDR2 SYGVKD. Trimming shortened V by 2 bases and J by 10 bases, and 6 bases separated the two germline ends. The CDR3 region has the DNA TGTGCCATCAGTGAGGGACGCTCACCCCTCCACTTT. Translated: CAISEGRSPLHF.

The table lists this clonotype with many counts. V usage is TRBV4-1 and J usage is TRBJ1-1; TRBD1 might be the D (5 bases). Germline-derived CDR1 and CDR2 are MGHRA and YSYEKL. V was pared by 0 bases and J by 1 base, with 30 bases between. This CDR3 spans 22 amino acids. The CDR3 coding sequence is TGCGCCAGCAGCCAAGATTGGGGGTTGGTCGGTTTCCAAATCCAAAAGAACACTGAAGCTTTCTTT. Protein: CASSQDWGLVGFQIQKNTEAFF.